The 15 T cell receptor beta chains given below trace back to one sample, sequenced in a study of blood T cell repertoires in COVID-19. TCRdb's copy holds only in-frame clones and misses some; the assay was immunoSEQ multiplex PCR. The profile shows 20,000 to 25,000 clones, less than 85% of them singletons. The sample was peripheral blood. Source of these receptors: a man aged 55 to 70 with active COVID-19.

The rearrangement joins TRBV29-1 to TRBJ2-2; the D is unclear. The V and J ends lost 2 bases and 4 bases respectively, with 14 bases between them. The CDR3 length is 15 residues. Per the germline V gene, CDR1 is SQVTM and CDR2 is ANQGSEA. CDR3 DNA: TGCAGCGTTGAATATCCCGACAACCCCACCGGGGAGCTGTTTTTT. It encodes CSVEYPDNPTGELFF.

The CDR3 reads CASSPLNEQFF. CDR3 DNA sequence: TGTGCCAGCAGCCCATTAAATGAGCAGTTCTTC. V usage is TRBV6-2 or TRBV6-3 and J usage is TRBJ2-1, with D unresolved. The CDR3 extends over 11 amino acids. Per the germline V gene, CDR1 is MNHEY and CDR2 is SVGEGT. Trimming pared 6 bases from V and 7 bases from J, leaving 7 bases between.

A single count supports this clone. The CDR3 coding sequence is TGTGCCAGCAGCTCGACAGGAAGGGGCAATCAGCCCCAGCATTTT. Its protein product is CASSSTGRGNQPQHF. The chain combines TRBV7-6 with TRBJ1-5, with D perhaps TRBD1 (6 bases). The germline V and J ends were trimmed by 4 bases and 2 bases, with 12 bases remaining between them. Germline CDR1 and CDR2: SGHVS and FNYEAQ. The CDR3 totals 15 residues.

V is TRBV19 and J is TRBJ1-5, with 10 nucleotides matching TRBD1. V was clipped by 5 bases and J by 3 bases; unmatched bases: 4. This CDR3 has 15 residues. The germline gives CDR1 LNHDA, CDR2 SQIVND (reference sequence). CDR3 bases: TGTGCCAGTAGTTGGACAGGGGGGGCCAATCAGCCCCAGCATTTT. Amino acids: CASSWTGGANQPQHF.

As for this clone: Additional DNA sequences in this sample encode the identical CDR3. The chain joins TRBV11-2 to TRBJ2-2; D not resolved. Trimming shortened V by 2 bases and J by 7 bases, and 5 bases separated the two germline ends. The length of the CDR3 is 12 residues. CDR1 and CDR2 from the germline V gene are SGHAT and FQNNGV. The CDR3 protein is CASSLPGGELFF. CDR3 sequence (DNA): TGTGCCAGCAGCTTACCCGGCGGGGAGCTGTTTTTT. Based on the CDR3 plus reference TRBV11-2 and TRBJ2-2, the full variable domain is EAGVAQSPRYKIIEKRQSVAFWCNPISGHATLYWYQQILGQGPKLLIQFQNNGVVDDSQLPKDRFSAERLKGVDSTLKIQPAKLEDSAVYLCASSLPGGELFFGEGSRLTVL.

This clone has just one count. This chain joins TRBV7-3 and TRBJ2-3, with TRBD1 identical over 9 bases. Germline lookup yields CDR1 SGHTA and CDR2 FQGTGA. The CDR3 is 15 residues long. The J segment lost 4 bases and the V segment lost 2 bases, leaving 4 bases of the junction unmatched. In nucleotides, the CDR3 is TGTGCCAGCAGCTTAGTGGGGACAGGGTCAGATACGCAGTATTTT. As protein: CASSLVGTGSDTQYF. Using reference TRBV7-3 and TRBJ2-3 for the parts outside the CDR3, the full variable domain is GAGVSQTPSNKVTEKGKYVELRCDPISGHTALYWYRQSLGQGPEFLIYFQGTGAADDSGLPNDRFFAVRPEGSVSTLKIQRTERGDSAVYLCASSLVGTGSDTQYFGPGTRLTVL.

This chain links TRBV30 with TRBJ2-7, with a possible D match to TRBD2 (5 bases). CDR3 length: 13 residues. V lost 2 bases to trimming and J lost 0 bases, with 8 bases between them. CDR1 is GTSNPN, CDR2 SVGIG, per germline (reference sequence). The CDR3 DNA is TGTGCCTGGAGTCGGACTGACTCCTACGAGCAGTACTTC. Its protein is CAWSRTDSYEQYF.

J is TRBJ1-4 and V is TRBV28; weak D call: TRBD1 (6 bases). Germline lookup yields CDR1 MDHEN and CDR2 SYDVKM. V lost 5 bases, J lost 8 bases, and 12 bases lay in between. This CDR3 is built from 13 residues. The CDR3 spells CASSGTPEEKLFF. CDR3 nucleotide sequence: TGTGCCAGCAGTGGGACACCTGAGGAAAAACTGTTTTTT.

This sequence joins TRBV5-4 and TRBJ2-1; D is perhaps TRBD2 (6 bases). CDR3 length: 16 residues. V was pared by 0 bases and J by 0 bases, with 10 bases between. Germline CDR1 SGHNT, CDR2 YYREEE (reference sequence). For the CDR3, the DNA is TGTGCCAGCAGCTTGGCTGGAGGGAGCTCCTACAATGAGCAGTTCTTC. It yields the protein CASSLAGGSSYNEQFF.

The chain is built from TRBV5-1 and TRBJ2-5; 12 positions match TRBD2. Germline lookup yields CDR1 SGHRS and CDR2 YFSETQ. V shed 2 bases and J 4 bases; nucleotides not matched to a gene: 12. This CDR3 is built from 18 residues. The DNA for the CDR3 is TGCGCCAGCAGCTTTAGGGTGCTAGCGGGAGGGCTGGGAGAGACCCAGTACTTC. Its protein product is CASSFRVLAGGLGETQYF.

This clone showed up just a few times. This chain joins TRBV25-1 and TRBJ1-2; the D is unclear. V was shortened by 2 bases and J by 2 bases, with 9 bases between the two germline ends. CDR3 size: 14 residues. Germline assignment: CDR1 MGHDK and CDR2 SYGVNS. CDR3 protein: CASSEEPENYGYTF. In DNA form, the CDR3 reads TGTGCCAGCAGTGAAGAACCGGAGAACTATGGCTACACCTTC.

The genes are TRBV11-2 and TRBJ1-4; D is undetermined. CDR1 is SGHAT and CDR2 is FQNNGV in the germline V gene. There are 14 residues in the CDR3. V was trimmed by 5 bases and J by 0 bases, leaving 7 bases between them. CDR3 residues: CASSPGTTNEKLFF. DNA for the CDR3: TGTGCCAGCAGCCCGGGAACAACTAATGAAAAACTGTTTTTT.

Only one count was recorded for this clone. The rearrangement joins TRBV7-9 to TRBJ1-1; TRBD1 might be the D (6 bases). Germline V gene data show CDR1 as SEHNR and CDR2 as FQNEAQ (reference sequence). The CDR3 totals 13 residues. V gave up 0 bases and J gave up 10 bases, with 12 bases separating them. The CDR3 is CASSLAETGLAFF. Written as DNA, the CDR3 is TGTGCCAGCAGCTTAGCGGAAACAGGGTTAGCTTTCTTT. The full variable domain, completed using reference TRBV7-9 and TRBJ1-1, is DTGVSQNPRHKITKRGQNVTFRCDPISEHNRLYWYRQTLGQGPEFLTYFQNEAQLEKSRLLSDRFSAERPKGSFSTLEIQRTEQGDSAMYLCASSLAETGLAFFGQGTRLTVV.

This CDR3 reads CASSSAGETQYF. The CDR3 DNA sequence: TGCGCCAGCAGTAGCGCCGGAGAGACCCAGTACTTC. The chain recombines TRBV5-1 with TRBJ2-5; D may be TRBD2 (5 bases). The ends were cut back, 5 bases at V and 4 bases at J, with 9 bases in the middle. CDR3 length: 12 residues. Per the germline V gene, CDR1 is SGHRS and CDR2 is YFSETQ.

V and J are TRBV7-2 and TRBJ2-3; possible D gene TRBD2, 5 bases. The ends were cut back, 1 base at V and 4 bases at J, with 9 bases in the middle. The CDR3 sequence is 14 residues long. The germline V gene encodes CDR1 SGHTA and CDR2 FQGNSA. In nucleotides, the CDR3 is TGTGCCAGCAGCTTAGAGGGAGTTGCAGATACGCAGTATTTT. Its protein is CASSLEGVADTQYF. The full variable domain, rest sourced from reference TRBV7-2 and TRBJ2-3, is GAGVSQSPSNKVTEKGKDVELRCDPISGHTALYWYRQSLGQGLEFLIYFQGNSAPDKSGLPSDRFSAERTGGSVSTLTIQRTQQEDSAVYLCASSLEGVADTQYFGPGTRLTVL.